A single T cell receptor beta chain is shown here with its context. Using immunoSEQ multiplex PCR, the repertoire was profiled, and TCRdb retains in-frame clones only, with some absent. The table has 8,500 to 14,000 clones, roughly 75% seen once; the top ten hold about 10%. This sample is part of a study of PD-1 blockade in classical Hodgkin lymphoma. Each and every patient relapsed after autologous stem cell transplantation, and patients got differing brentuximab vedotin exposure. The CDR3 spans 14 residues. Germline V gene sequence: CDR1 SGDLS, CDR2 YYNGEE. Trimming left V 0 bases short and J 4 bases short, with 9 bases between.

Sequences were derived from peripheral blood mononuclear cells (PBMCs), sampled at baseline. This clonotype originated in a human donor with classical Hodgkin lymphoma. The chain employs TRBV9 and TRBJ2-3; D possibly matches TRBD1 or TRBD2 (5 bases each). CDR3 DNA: TGTGCCAGCAGCGTAGCCGGGACGGCAGATACGCAGTATTTT. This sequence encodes CASSVAGTADTQYF. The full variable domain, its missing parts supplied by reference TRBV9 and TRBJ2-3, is DSGVTQTPKHLITATGQRVTLRCSPRSGDLSVYWYQQSLDQGLQFLIQYYNGEERAKGNILERFSAQQFPDLHSELNLSSLELGDSALYFCASSVAGTADTQYFGPGTRLTVL.